This T cell receptor beta chain was obtained from a study of T cells in tuberculosis. V lost 1 base and J lost 10; bases outside the gene matches: 5. CDR1 is SGHNT and CDR2 is YENEEA in the germline V gene. This CDR3 is 13 amino acids long. Repertoires were generated with immunoSEQ multiplex PCR, while TCRdb's copy carries only in-frame clones and drops some. Here the sample spans 88,000 or so clones, roughly 93% being singletons. After thawing and overnight rest, PBMC were stained with GMM-loaded CD1B tetramer, viability dye and anti-CD3 for sorting. C32 glucose monomycolate from Rhodococcus equi was loaded onto the CD1B tetramers. From each donor, roughly 99,000 tetramer-negative cells were sorted.

The specimen was CD1b-GMM tetramer-negative cells sorted from PBMCs. The chain couples TRBV11-3 to TRBJ2-3; 7 bases map to TRBD2. The clonotype originates from an adult woman with latent tuberculosis. CDR3 residues: CASSLGLAAPQYF. The CDR3 DNA sequence: TGTGCCAGCAGCTTAGGACTAGCTGCTCCGCAGTATTTT. Full variable domain (rest looked up from reference TRBV11-3 and TRBJ2-3): EAGVVQSPRYKIIEKKQPVAFWCNPISGHNTLYWYLQNLGQGPELLIRYENEEAVDDSQLPKDRFSAERLKGVDSTLKIQPAELGDSAVYLCASSLGLAAPQYFGPGTRLTVL.